The rows below give T cell receptor beta chains drawn from one sample of a study of blood T cell repertoires in COVID-19. Generated by immunoSEQ multiplex PCR, the TCRdb table keeps only in-frame clones and is missing some. Altogether some 100,000 clones are present, around 80% being singletons, with the ten largest covering 6% to 7.5%. The sample taken for sequencing was peripheral blood. The receptors were sampled from a man aged 50-59 years with active or convalescent COVID-19. CDR3s leave out the opening cysteine and the closing phenylalanine or tryptophan. Fields, in order: J gene, V gene, CDR3 protein.

TRBJ1-2 TRBV6-5 ASSNSGGAGYGYT
TRBJ2-5 TRBV5-1 ASSLGDRRQETQY
TRBJ1-5 TRBV6-2/TRBV6-3 ASSSNQHSNQPQH
TRBJ1-2 TRBV25-1 ASSDQGGMVTGYT
TRBJ1-6 TRBV11-2 ASSKGTGLISPLH
TRBJ2-3 TRBV10-3 AISELGFPSGDTQY
TRBJ2-5 TRBV25-1 ASSSTGHPRETQY
TRBJ1-4 TRBV4-1 ASSQGGRGEKLF
TRBJ1-2 TRBV7-9 ASSTTGNDGYT
TRBJ2-3 TRBV28 ASSLRGGEDTQY
TRBJ2-7 TRBV18 ASSLRDRAIGRVEQY
TRBJ2-1 TRBV10-1 ASSGEGGVYNEQF
TRBJ1-4 TRBV5-6 ASSWDRGEKLF
TRBJ1-2 TRBV9 ASSVEDRTLNYGYT
TRBJ1-5 TRBV18 ASSHGTVGQPQH
TRBJ1-6 TRBV5-1 ASSLVDNSPLH
TRBJ2-1 TRBV5-6 ASSLTSGGRRDGQF
TRBJ1-1 TRBV19 ASSALGGTNTEAF
TRBJ2-3 TRBV6-1 ASSDKQRGLGTDTQY
TRBJ2-5 TRBV11-3 ASSGTEGETQY
TRBJ2-1 TRBV3-1/TRBV3-2 ASSPSLAGDHNEQF
TRBJ1-5 TRBV6-1 ASSEGQVNQPQH
TRBJ2-5 TRBV5-5 ASSQTGFQVETQY
TRBJ1-1 TRBV5-1 ASSWAQGSNTEAF
TRBJ2-3 TRBV3-1/TRBV3-2 ASSQRTDTQY
TRBJ1-5 TRBV4-2 ASSQDGGQGDQPQH
TRBJ1-2 TRBV6-5 ASSYSADRGYGYT
TRBJ2-3 TRBV7-9 ASRAPSTDTQY
TRBJ1-4 TRBV5-1 ASSLDESGGEKLF
TRBJ2-7 TRBV30 AWSAGQIDSYEQY
TRBJ1-2 TRBV6-1 ASSELQGAGTYGYT
TRBJ1-6 TRBV7-8 ASVTGVGFNSPLH
TRBJ2-4 TRBV28 ASTGTGASAKNIQY
TRBJ1-5 TRBV28 ASGTGSNQPQH
TRBJ1-5 TRBV28 ASSLGGQGNQPQH
TRBJ1-4 TRBV28 ASRAGGATNEKLF
TRBJ1-4 TRBV5-1 ASSLFGNPNEKLF
TRBJ1-5 TRBV7-2 ASSLIVGTGSNQPQH
TRBJ2-5 TRBV5-1 ASSGGGRTQETQY
TRBJ2-1 TRBV27 ASSPLAGHNEQF
TRBJ2-3 TRBV11-2 ASSLAPGAGDTQY
TRBJ2-2 TRBV6-5 ASSSGTPNTGELF
TRBJ1-2 TRBV7-9 ASSLEQAYGYT
TRBJ2-1 TRBV2 ASSGQGHSYNEQF
TRBJ1-2 TRBV5-4 ASSLTVSSGQYGYT
TRBJ1-4 TRBV10-3 AISAGEGNEKLF
TRBJ1-4 TRBV4-3 ASSQDLGGVNEKLF
TRBJ1-2 TRBV28 ASSLLLGQGIGYT
TRBJ2-5 TRBV19 ASSGTSGGGGETQY
TRBJ2-3 TRBV10-1 ASSESMVPGTQY
TRBJ1-3 TRBV7-2 ASSLEGTGSGNTIY
TRBJ2-5 TRBV4-1 ASSQDLNLPSGETQY
TRBJ1-3 TRBV27 ASRDRGSGNTIY
TRBJ2-7 TRBV7-8 ASSPGTSGSYEQY
TRBJ1-3 TRBV7-9 ASSFTGVSGNTIY
TRBJ1-5 TRBV19 ASSKIKQGYSNQPQH
TRBJ1-6 TRBV27 ASSKNRGEPLH
TRBJ2-5 TRBV9 ASSVLTGGETQY